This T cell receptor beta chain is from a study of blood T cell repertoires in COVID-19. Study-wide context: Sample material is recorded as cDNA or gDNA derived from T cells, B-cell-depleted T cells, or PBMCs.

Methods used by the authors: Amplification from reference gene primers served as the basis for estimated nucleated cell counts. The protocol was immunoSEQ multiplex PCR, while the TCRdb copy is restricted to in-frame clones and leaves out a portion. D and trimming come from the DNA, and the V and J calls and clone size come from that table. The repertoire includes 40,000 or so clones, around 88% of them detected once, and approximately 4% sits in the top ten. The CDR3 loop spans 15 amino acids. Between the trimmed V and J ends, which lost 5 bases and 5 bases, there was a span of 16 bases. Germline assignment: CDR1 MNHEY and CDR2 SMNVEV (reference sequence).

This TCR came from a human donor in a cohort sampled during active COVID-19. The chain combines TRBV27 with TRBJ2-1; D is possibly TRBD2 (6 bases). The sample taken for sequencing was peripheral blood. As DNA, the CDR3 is TGTGCCAGCAGTCCTTTTGGGGCGGGAAACAATGAGCAGTTCTTC. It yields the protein CASSPFGAGNNEQFF.